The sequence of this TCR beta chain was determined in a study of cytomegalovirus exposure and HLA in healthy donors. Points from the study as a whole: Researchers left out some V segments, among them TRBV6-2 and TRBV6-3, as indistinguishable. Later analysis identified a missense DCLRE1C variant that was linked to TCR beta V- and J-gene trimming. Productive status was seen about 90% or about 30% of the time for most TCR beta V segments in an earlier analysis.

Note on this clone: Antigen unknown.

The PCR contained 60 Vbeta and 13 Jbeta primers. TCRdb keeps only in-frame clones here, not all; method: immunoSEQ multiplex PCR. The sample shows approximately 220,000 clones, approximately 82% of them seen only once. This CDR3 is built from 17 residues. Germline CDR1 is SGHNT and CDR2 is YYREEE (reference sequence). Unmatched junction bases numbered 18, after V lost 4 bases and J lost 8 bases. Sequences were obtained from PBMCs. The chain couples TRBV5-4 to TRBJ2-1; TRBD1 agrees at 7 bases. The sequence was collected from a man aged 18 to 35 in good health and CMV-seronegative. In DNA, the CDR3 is TGTGCCAGCAGCCGCGGGCCGGCTGAGGGGGCGCACGATGAGCAGTTCTTC. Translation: CASSRGPAEGAHDEQFF.